The T cell receptor beta chain described here comes from a study of blood T cell repertoires in COVID-19. The V gene end was trimmed by 7 bases and the J gene end by 6 bases; junction bases not matched to a gene: 12. The CDR3 totals 14 residues. From germline, CDR1 is SGHRS and CDR2 YFSETQ. This table comes from immunoSEQ multiplex PCR, and its TCRdb copy is limited to in-frame clones, with some not included. There are roughly 170,000 clones in the sample; about 87% occur only once, and roughly an eighth lies in the top ten. The clonotype comes from a woman in her 70s with COVID-19, enrolled during active disease. Sequencing was carried out using peripheral blood. V and J are TRBV5-1 and TRBJ1-1; TRBD1 aligns across 7 bases. This chain's CDR3 is CASFPAGGISEAFF. CDR3 coding DNA: TGCGCCAGCTTTCCCGCAGGGGGAATTTCTGAAGCTTTCTTT. The full variable domain, with the rest looked up from reference TRBV5-1 and TRBJ1-1, is KAGVTQTPRYLIKTRGQQVTLSCSPISGHRSVSWYQQTPGQGLQFLFEYFSETQRNKGNFPGRFSGRQFSNSRSEMNVSTLELGDSALYLCASFPAGGISEAFFGQGTRLTVV.